This paragraph reports one T cell receptor (beta chain). Its antigen is currently unknown. The CDR3 runs 15 residues. Germline V gives CDR1 SGDLS, CDR2 YYNGEE. V was clipped by 2 bases and J by 0 bases; unmatched bases: 1. PCR amplification relied on 60 Vbeta primers (plus 13 Jbeta primers). TCRdb keeps only in-frame clones here, not all; method: immunoSEQ multiplex PCR. This repertoire shows around 100,000 clones, 7.6% found once; its top ten account for 2.3%. These data originate in a study of cytomegalovirus exposure and HLA in healthy donors. Study observations and caveats: Later findings reportedly placed an Asian-associated ancestry cluster below the approximately 670-donor mean for N-insertions. Among the CMV-associated chains, a few were confirmed in vitro as specific for CMV antigens. Association of a missense DCLRE1C variant with TCR beta V- and J-gene trimming was reported in a later analysis.

The sequenced sample was PBMCs. The origin of this receptor is a man aged 50 to 59 in good health and CMV-seronegative. The chain joins TRBV9 to TRBJ2-1; 8 bases agree with TRBD1. The CDR3 region has the DNA TGTGCCAGCAGCGTTACAGGGGGCTCCTACAATGAGCAGTTCTTC. Translated: CASSVTGGSYNEQFF.